A selection of T cell receptor beta chains follows, all from one sample in a study of T cell repertoires in cytomegalovirus infection. TCRdb reprocessed the reads via MiXCR and lists one record per CDR3 protein. The data contain 75,000 to 100,000 distinct CDR3 sequences, more than 40% of them singletons. Their antigens remain unidentified. Specimen: CD8+ T cells from cultured PBMCs, collected from culture after CMV antigen stimulation. These receptors were obtained from a human donor in good health (CMV status not recorded). Some clones in this sample may be carry-over from other donors' samples. Each CDR3 is given with its conserved first and last residue. A D gene is named only where the DNA matches it firmly. For some rows the clone size is stated as once, few or many, or as a class when expanded; others skip it.

CDR3: CASTLSTSGTPYNEQFF; DNA: TGTGCCAGCACCCTGAGTACTAGCGGGACACCCTACAATGAGCAGTTCTTC; J: TRBJ2-1; V: TRBV28; size: -; D: TRBD2
CDR3: CASSFGWGTEAFF; DNA: TGTGCCAGCAGTTTTGGTTGGGGCACTGAAGCTTTCTTT; J: TRBJ1-1; V: TRBV27; size: -; D: -
CDR3: CSARATSGYNEQFF; DNA: TGCAGTGCTAGAGCGACTAGCGGGTACAATGAGCAGTTCTTC; J: TRBJ2-1; V: TRBV20-1; size: once; D: TRBD2
CDR3: CASSPRDFIYEQYF; DNA: TGTGCCAGCAGCCCGCGGGACTTCATCTACGAGCAGTACTTC; J: TRBJ2-7; V: TRBV7-6; size: -; D: -
CDR3: CASSSDGPYEQYF; DNA: TGTGCCAGCAGTTCTGACGGACCCTACGAGCAGTACTTC; J: TRBJ2-7; V: TRBV12-3/TRBV12-4; size: -; D: -
CDR3: CASSSHSPGQSLNGDYEQYF; DNA: TGTGCCAGCAGTTCGCACTCTCCGGGACAGAGCCTCAACGGCGACTACGAGCAGTACTTC; J: TRBJ2-7; V: TRBV6-2/TRBV6-3; size: few; D: TRBD1
CDR3: CSARDRDDWNTEAFF; DNA: TGCAGTGCAAGGGACAGGGACGATTGGAACACTGAAGCTTTCTTT; J: TRBJ1-1; V: TRBV20-1; size: -; D: TRBD1
CDR3: CASSFGTGAYEQYF; DNA: TGTGCCAGCAGCTTTGGGACAGGGGCCTACGAGCAGTACTTC; J: TRBJ2-7; V: TRBV11-2; size: few; D: TRBD1
CDR3: CASSQEATGAGNEQFF; DNA: TGCGCCAGCAGCCAAGAAGCGACAGGGGCCGGGAATGAGCAGTTCTTC; J: TRBJ2-1; V: TRBV4-1; size: -; D: TRBD1
CDR3: CASSASTEPLAKNIQYF; DNA: TGTGCCAGCAGCGCATCAACAGAACCTTTAGCCAAAAACATTCAGTACTTC; J: TRBJ2-4; V: TRBV11-2; size: -; D: -